This T cell receptor (beta chain) comes out of a study of shared clonotypes between healthy human individuals (dated by TCRdb to the early 2020s). Background on the whole study: Three men and a couple of women, aged 18 to 49 years, made up the cohort. For each donor, three plates each were used for CD4 naive and CD4 memory, two plates were used for CD8 naive, and one plate was used for CD8 memory. To estimate repertoire size and how much clonotype sharing occurs between individuals, the study deeply sequenced the blood TCR repertoires of 5 or 6 healthy adults. Between about 0.94 and 8.9 billion PBMCs per donor were obtained by leukapheresis. To increase sequencing depth and limit assay-specific biases, different laboratories used diverse techniques to prepare libraries and sequence TCR repertoires.

Germline trimming: 1 base from V, 2 bases from J; junction bases outside gene matches: 4. Spanning cysteine to phenylalanine, the CDR3 consists of 15 amino acids. The read is trimmed to its CDR3 DNA, 45 bases read in frame from base 1. Taken from the germline V gene, the CDR1 and CDR2 loops are MNHNS and SASEGT. Using the deep immunoSEQ assay, TCR CDR3 regions were amplified from genomic DNA by multiplex PCR. Extracted genomic DNA from each cell subset was distributed evenly across all wells of several immunoSEQ 96-well plates, and each plate was treated as a replicate. Each replicate PCR for sorted subsets received approximately 220 ng genomic DNA, equal to some 32,000 T cell genomes. The purified libraries were quantified using a Qubit 3.0 fluorometer, sized with a Bioanalyzer 2100, and then quantified again using the KAPA Library Quantification kit. Each immunoSEQ 96-well plate was sequenced on its own single-read 150-cycle Illumina NextSeq 550 flow cell. Per the original workflow: The immunoSEQ output contained only junctional sequences without quality scores, so filtering could not match that applied to full-length reads. To assign V/J genes and CDR3, sequences were annotated using PyIR, a Python wrapper for IgBLAST v1.9, with IMGT germline references. Reads were filtered out if the reads had weak V/J assignments (E-value above 1e-6), no CDR3, stop codons, out-of-frame junctions, or ambiguous translated residues. V3J clonotypes were defined as sequences sharing an identical inferred V gene, J gene, and CDR3 amino acid sequence. The percentage overlap between two repertoires was calculated by dividing the number of shared unique clonotypes by the size of the smaller repertoire. Richness of each repertoire was evaluated using RTK rarefaction, the Chao1 estimator, and Recon v2.1 estimates of unobserved clonotypes. Generation probabilities were computed with OLGA for all TCRbeta clonotypes obtained by the gDNA method from several donors. Drawn from immuneACCESS, this table holds only the in-frame rearrangements with V and J called that TCRdb kept. Clones are partly lost; checked studies trace under half to an unresolved V gene and leave the rest unexplained. V, J and clone size are those of that table, while D and trimming were read from the DNA. Counted in this sample were roughly 850,000 clones; 95% to 97% of them appeared once. Of the sample, about 0.25% falls within the top ten clones.

For the CD8 naive samples, CD45RO-negative cells were positively selected for CCR7, yielding a CD45RA+CCR7+ population from which TemRA cells were excluded. Healthy HIV-negative adults with no recently reported acute infections or vaccinations were included as donors. Every donor was a Caucasian adult residing in Nashville, Tennessee, USA. After blood collection by leukapheresis, PBMCs were isolated using Ficoll-Histopaque density gradient centrifugation and then cryopreserved in the vapor phase of liquid nitrogen. Analytical flow cytometry was used to check the purity and quantity of every magnetically sorted T cell population. Genomic DNA was isolated from each sorted fraction and quantified by UV absorbance on a Nanodrop 2000c. What the work shows at the level of the full study, not this receptor alone: Because the study included only a small number of donors, the genetic and exposure-history diversity represented was limited. Approximately 4.8% of naive CD4, around 3.5% of naive CD8, about 2.4% of memory CD4, and less than 0.45% of memory CD8 clonotypes were shared across several donors. Larger estimated clonotype richness was generally found for naive subsets than for memory subsets. Even with the large sequencing depth, rarefaction of the sorted-subset datasets indicated that sequencing was incomplete. Higher generation probabilities were observed for clonotypes shared by all four sorted-subset donors than for non-shared clonotypes. Pairwise subsampling indicated that sequencing depth was expected to affect the degree of clonotype sharing among donors. Sampling was limited to blood, and TCR repertoires in tissue likely differ from TCR repertoires in blood.

A remark on this clone: The antigen this receptor binds is unknown. Per-nucleotide qualities are absent, and no much larger clonotype sits a single base away.

The sequencing input was naive CD8+ T cells sorted from blood. The cell subset or site tag for this specimen amounts to: CD45RA+CCR7+. The TCR comes from a man in his thirties or forties in good health. The sequence links TRBV6-1 to TRBJ2-7, with 8 middle bases fitting TRBD2. The sequenced DNA is TGTGCCAGCAGTGAAGTAATAGCGGGGACCTACGAGCAGTACTTC. This is translated as CASSEVIAGTYEQYF.